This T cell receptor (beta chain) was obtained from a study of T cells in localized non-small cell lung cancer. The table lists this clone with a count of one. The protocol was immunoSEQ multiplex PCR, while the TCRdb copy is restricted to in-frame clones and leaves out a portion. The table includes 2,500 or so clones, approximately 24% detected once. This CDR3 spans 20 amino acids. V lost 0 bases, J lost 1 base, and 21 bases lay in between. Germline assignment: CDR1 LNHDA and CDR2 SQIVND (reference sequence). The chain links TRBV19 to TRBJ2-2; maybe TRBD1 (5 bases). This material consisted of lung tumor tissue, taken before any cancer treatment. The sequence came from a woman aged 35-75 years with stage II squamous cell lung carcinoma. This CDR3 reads CASSIDRGWVGSQNTGELFF. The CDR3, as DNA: TGTGCCAGTAGTATAGATAGGGGATGGGTAGGCAGCCAGAACACCGGGGAGCTGTTTTTT.